In its sample, the clone carrying this TCR beta chain was seen many times. Time point specified: newly diagnosed GD, antithyroid drugs for less than 3 months. With RNA extracted from PBMCs as input, the TCR library was made. The record originates from a study of regulatory T cells in long-lasting Graves disease. V lost 6 bases, J lost 5 bases, and 14 bases lay in between. Germline V gene lookup returns CDR1 MNHNS and CDR2 SASEGT. The CDR3 runs to 14 residues. For TCR beta, libraries came from iRepertoire HTBI primers and Arm-PCR of CDR3 regions. TCRdb fed the multiplex PCR reads into MiXCR, producing one record per CDR3 protein. Of about 430,000 distinct CDR3 sequences in the sample, approximately 15% were seen once. Another study also made use of these data, one on T cells in Graves' hyperthyroidism and ophthalmopathy.

The material sequenced was peripheral blood mononuclear cells (PBMCs), taken at new diagnosis, from a patient treated with antithyroid drugs. This chain uses TRBV6-1 with TRBJ2-1; D remains unclear. This TCR was recovered from a woman between 35 and 50 years old with Graves disease. Here the CDR3 DNA reads TGTGCCAGCAGCTTGACCGACTGGGACAATGAGCAGTTCTTC. Protein sequence: CASSLTDWDNEQFF.